Shown below are 12 T cell receptor beta chains from a single sample sequenced in a study of OX40 agonist ivuxolimab in advanced cancers. Sequenced by immunoSEQ multiplex PCR; TCRdb stores in-frame clones only, minus some. Altogether 74,000 or so clones are present, 90% being singletons, with the ten largest covering about 1.7%. The starting material was CD4+ or CD8+ T cells sorted from blood, obtained in a trial of the OX40 agonist ivuxolimab. The receptors originated from an adult with an advanced solid tumor such as melanoma, head and neck, liver or kidney cancer.

This sequence joins TRBV10-1 and TRBJ2-6; D call uncertain. This CDR3 has 16 residues. Germline loops: CDR1 WNHNN, CDR2 SYGVQD (reference sequence). V gave up 8 bases and J gave up 0 bases, with 14 bases separating them. CDR3 sequence: CASSGADFSGANVLTF. The CDR3 bases are TGCGCCAGCTCTGGAGCTGACTTCTCTGGGGCCAACGTCCTGACTTTC.

V usage is TRBV5-8 and J usage is TRBJ2-3; D is perhaps TRBD2 (5 bases). The V end was cut by 4 bases, the J end by 0 bases, with 15 bases between. CDR1 and CDR2 from the germline V gene are SGHTS and YDEGEE. This CDR3 spans 16 amino acids. DNA of the CDR3: TGTGCCAGCAGCGACGGGCGGGCGTCTAGCACAGATACGCAGTATTTT. Protein product: CASSDGRASSTDTQYF.

The chain couples TRBV7-8 to TRBJ2-6; 7 nucleotides agree with TRBD1. The V segment lost 2 bases and the J segment 2 bases; nucleotides outside the gene matches: 0. Germline assignment: CDR1 SGHVS and CDR2 FQNEAQ. This CDR3 has 15 amino acids. CDR3 nucleotide sequence: TGTGCCAGCAGCTTAAGGGGGCCTGGGGCCAACGTCCTGACTTTC. Amino acids: CASSLRGPGANVLTF.

The V call is TRBV20-1, the J call TRBJ2-7; D is unresolved. This CDR3 comprises 11 residues. The ends were cut back, 1 base at V and 4 bases at J, with 5 bases in the middle. Germline V gives CDR1 DFQATT, CDR2 SNEGSKA (reference sequence). The CDR3 sequence is CSARAYYEQYF. CDR3 bases: TGCAGTGCTAGAGCCTATTACGAGCAGTACTTC.

The chain joins TRBV5-1 to TRBJ2-3, with 7 bases lining up with TRBD2. V gave up 0 bases and J gave up 3 bases; unmatched junction bases: 1. This CDR3 has 14 amino acids. The V gene's germline CDR1 is SGHRS and CDR2 YFSETQ. The CDR3 DNA reads TGCGCCAGCAGCTTGGGGGAGGGAACAGATACGCAGTATTTT. Its protein is CASSLGEGTDTQYF.

The gene calls are TRBV5-5 and TRBJ1-2; perhaps TRBD1 as D (6 bases). Germline-derived CDR1 and CDR2 are SGHKS and YYEKEE (reference sequence). V was clipped by 7 bases and J by 1 base, with 11 bases between them. The CDR3 has 13 amino acids. CDR3 nucleotides: TGTGCCAGCCTTGGGACACTTAACTATGGCTACACCTTC. Encoded protein: CASLGTLNYGYTF.

V gene TRBV5-4 combines with J gene TRBJ2-1; weak D call: TRBD2 (5 bases). V was pared by 0 bases and J by 1 base, with 8 bases between. The germline V gene encodes CDR1 SGHNT and CDR2 YYREEE (reference sequence). The CDR3 has 15 residues. This chain's CDR3 is CASSLDTGSYNEQFF. The CDR3 bases are TGTGCCAGCAGCTTGGATACGGGGTCCTACAATGAGCAGTTCTTC.

The chain employs TRBV5-4 and TRBJ1-2, with D hard to call. The CDR3 loop spans 14 amino acids. V lost 0 bases and J 0 bases, leaving 6 bases between the germline ends. CDR1 is SGHNT and CDR2 is YYREEE in the germline V gene (reference sequence). CDR3 region: CASSLDGTNYGYTF. Written as DNA, the CDR3 is TGTGCCAGCAGCTTGGACGGAACTAACTATGGCTACACCTTC. Variable domain in full (rest from reference TRBV5-4 and TRBJ1-2): ETGVTQSPTHLIKTRGQQVTLRCSSQSGHNTVSWYQQALGQGPQFIFQYYREEENGRGNFPPRFSGLQFPNYSSELNVNALELDDSALYLCASSLDGTNYGYTFGSGTRLTVV.

V gene TRBV5-1 combines with J gene TRBJ2-3, with 8 bases aligning to TRBD2. This CDR3 is 14 amino acids long. J lost 3 bases, V lost 0 bases, and 0 bases had no gene match. Germline assignment: CDR1 SGHRS and CDR2 YFSETQ. Written as DNA, the CDR3 is TGCGCCAGCAGCTTGGGCGGGAGGACAGATACGCAGTATTTT. This gives the protein CASSLGGRTDTQYF.

The rearrangement links TRBV28 to TRBJ2-5; 7 positions match TRBD2. The V segment lost 1 base and the J segment 5 bases; nucleotides outside the gene matches: 7. CDR3 length: 15 amino acids. Germline V gives CDR1 MDHEN, CDR2 SYDVKM. The CDR3 region is CASSLFLAVGETQYF. The CDR3 DNA reads as TGTGCCAGCAGTTTATTCCTAGCGGTGGGGGAGACCCAGTACTTC.

The genes are TRBV7-2 and TRBJ1-6, with a weak D call TRBD1 (5 bases). Germline CDR1 reads SGHTA; CDR2 reads FQGNSA. There are 13 residues in the CDR3. Between the trimmed V and J ends, which lost 1 base and 10 bases, there was a span of 8 bases. CDR3 bases: TGTGCCAGCAGCTTAGAGAGGGGCTCACCCCTCCACTTT. Translated, it gives CASSLERGSPLHF.

This chain joins TRBV29-1 and TRBJ2-5; D is perhaps TRBD1 (6 bases). V was cut by 4 bases and J by 5 bases, with 17 bases left in between. There are 14 residues in the CDR3. Germline V gene lookup returns CDR1 SQVTM and CDR2 ANQGSEA. CDR3 sequence: CSVAAGEPGETQYF. The CDR3 DNA reads TGCAGCGTTGCGGCAGGGGAGCCAGGGGAGACCCAGTACTTC.